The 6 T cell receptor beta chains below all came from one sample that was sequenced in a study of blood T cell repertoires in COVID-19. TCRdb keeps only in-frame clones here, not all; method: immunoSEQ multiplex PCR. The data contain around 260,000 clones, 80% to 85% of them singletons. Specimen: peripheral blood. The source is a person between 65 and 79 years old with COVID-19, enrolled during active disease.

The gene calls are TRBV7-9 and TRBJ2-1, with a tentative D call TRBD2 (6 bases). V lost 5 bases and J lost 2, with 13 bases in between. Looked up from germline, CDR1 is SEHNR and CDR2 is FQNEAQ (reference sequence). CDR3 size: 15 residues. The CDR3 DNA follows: TGTGCCAGCAGCCCCGGGGCGGGAACCTACAATGAGCAGTTCTTC. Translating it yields CASSPGAGTYNEQFF.

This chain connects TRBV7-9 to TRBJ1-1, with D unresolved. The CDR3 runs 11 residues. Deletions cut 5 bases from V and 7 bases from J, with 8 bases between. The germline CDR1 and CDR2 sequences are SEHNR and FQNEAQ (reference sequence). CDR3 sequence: CASSRLVEAFF. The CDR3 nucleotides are TGTGCCAGCAGCCGATTAGTTGAAGCTTTCTTT.

The CDR3 sequence: CSVVMSGSGGQYF. In DNA, the CDR3 is TGCAGCGTTGTAATGTCGGGGTCTGGTGGGCAGTACTTC. The chain couples TRBV29-1 to TRBJ2-7; D might be TRBD2 (5 bases). This CDR3 is built from 13 residues. V dropped 4 bases and J dropped 9 bases, with 19 bases sitting between them. CDR1 and CDR2 from the germline V gene are SQVTM and ANQGSEA.

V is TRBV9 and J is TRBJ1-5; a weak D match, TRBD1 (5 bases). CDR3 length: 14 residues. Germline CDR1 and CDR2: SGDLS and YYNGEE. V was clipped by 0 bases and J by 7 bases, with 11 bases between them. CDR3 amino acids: CASSVGTGGQPQHF. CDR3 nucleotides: TGTGCCAGCAGCGTAGGTACAGGCGGACAGCCCCAGCATTTT.

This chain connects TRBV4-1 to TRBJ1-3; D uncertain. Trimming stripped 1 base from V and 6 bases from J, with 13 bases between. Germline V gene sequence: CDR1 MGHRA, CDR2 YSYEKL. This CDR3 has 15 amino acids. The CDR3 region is CASSQGRFVINTIYF. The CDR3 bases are TGCGCCAGCAGCCAAGGCAGGTTTGTCATAAACACCATATATTTT.

CDR3: CASSEFHLKLRRSYNEQFF. The CDR3 bases are TGTGCCAGCAGTGAGTTCCATCTTAAGCTGCGTCGCTCCTACAATGAGCAGTTCTTC. This chain links TRBV2 with TRBJ2-1; no clear D. V lost 3 bases, J lost 0 bases, and 21 bases lay in between. The germline V gene encodes CDR1 SNHLY and CDR2 FYNNEI. This CDR3 is built from 19 residues.